This is a list of T cell receptor beta chains from one sample in a study of blood T cells in healthy people across ages. TCRdb processed the 5' RACE reads anew with MiXCR; each CDR3 protein has one entry. This table holds 1.5 million to 2 million distinct CDR3 sequences, approximately 28% found once. The sequencing input was blood. The receptors shown here come from a woman in her 30s in good health. Each CDR3 is given with its conserved first and last residue. D genes are given only for firm matches. Clone sizes are given selectively: once, few, many, or a class where the clone is expanded.

clone_size: .
v_call: TRBV5-1
d_call: .
j_call: TRBJ2-1
cdr3_aa: CASSLDEVSGSYNEQFF
cdr3_nt: TGCGCCAGCAGCTTGGACGAGGTCTCGGGCTCCTACAATGAGCAGTTCTTC

clone_size: many
v_call: TRBV28
d_call: .
j_call: TRBJ2-4
cdr3_aa: CASSLTAGAFYIQYF
cdr3_nt: TGTGCCAGCAGTTTAACTGCGGGGGCCTTTTATATTCAGTACTTC

clone_size: .
v_call: TRBV12-3/TRBV12-4
d_call: TRBD1
j_call: TRBJ2-2
cdr3_aa: CASSSGQGRGGELFF
cdr3_nt: TGTGCCAGCAGTTCCGGACAGGGAAGAGGCGGGGAGCTGTTTTTT

clone_size: .
v_call: TRBV9
d_call: TRBD2
j_call: TRBJ2-5
cdr3_aa: CASSVTGGGYNEQYF
cdr3_nt: TGTGCCAGCAGCGTAACGGGGGGTGGCTACAATGAGCAGTACTTC

clone_size: few
v_call: TRBV5-5
d_call: .
j_call: TRBJ1-6
cdr3_aa: CASSPEGSPNSPLHF
cdr3_nt: TGTGCCAGCAGCCCAGAGGGCAGCCCGAATTCACCCCTCCACTTT

clone_size: few
v_call: TRBV14
d_call: .
j_call: TRBJ2-2
cdr3_aa: CASSQVRTGELFF
cdr3_nt: TGTGCCAGCAGCCAAGTCCGAACCGGGGAGCTGTTTTTT

clone_size: many
v_call: TRBV12-3/TRBV12-4
d_call: .
j_call: TRBJ2-7
cdr3_aa: CASSFQVGYEQYF
cdr3_nt: TGTGCCAGCAGTTTTCAAGTTGGGTACGAGCAGTACTTC

clone_size: few
v_call: TRBV5-1
d_call: .
j_call: TRBJ1-6
cdr3_aa: CASSFYGGSISPLHF
cdr3_nt: TGCGCCAGCAGCTTTTACGGGGGATCAATTTCACCCCTCCACTTT

clone_size: .
v_call: TRBV5-1
d_call: .
j_call: TRBJ2-5
cdr3_aa: CASSGERLPQETQYF
cdr3_nt: TGCGCCAGCAGCGGGGAGCGCCTCCCCCAAGAGACCCAGTACTTC

clone_size: few
v_call: TRBV24-1
d_call: .
j_call: TRBJ2-7
cdr3_aa: CATSDLFAFFSAESYEQYF
cdr3_nt: TGTGCCACCAGTGATTTGTTCGCTTTCTTTTCGGCGGAATCCTACGAGCAGTACTTC

clone_size: .
v_call: TRBV28
d_call: TRBD1
j_call: TRBJ1-2
cdr3_aa: CASTRQGFNYGYTF
cdr3_nt: TGTGCCAGCACCAGACAGGGATTCAACTATGGCTACACCTTC

clone_size: many
v_call: TRBV7-2
d_call: .
j_call: TRBJ1-6
cdr3_aa: CASRSSGTNNSPLHF
cdr3_nt: TGTGCCAGCAGATCATCCGGGACAAATAATTCACCCCTCCACTTT

clone_size: few
v_call: TRBV5-1
d_call: .
j_call: TRBJ2-3
cdr3_aa: CASYAEGRNTDTQYF
cdr3_nt: TGCGCCAGCTACGCTGAGGGACGGAACACAGATACGCAGTATTTT

clone_size: few
v_call: TRBV5-1
d_call: .
j_call: TRBJ2-3
cdr3_aa: CASSLVSGGMADTQYF
cdr3_nt: TGCGCCAGCAGCTTGGTGTCCGGGGGTATGGCGGATACGCAGTATTTT

clone_size: .
v_call: TRBV4-1
d_call: .
j_call: TRBJ1-1
cdr3_aa: CASSQGVRTEAFF
cdr3_nt: TGCGCCAGCAGCCAAGGGGTTCGCACTGAAGCTTTCTTT

clone_size: .
v_call: TRBV12-3/TRBV12-4
d_call: TRBD2
j_call: TRBJ2-1
cdr3_aa: CASRVGREGYNEQFF
cdr3_nt: TGTGCCAGTAGAGTTGGCCGGGAGGGCTACAATGAGCAGTTCTTC

clone_size: once
v_call: TRBV6-5
d_call: .
j_call: TRBJ2-2
cdr3_aa: CASSPSRLANTGERFF
cdr3_nt: TGTGCCAGCAGTCCATCTAGGTTAGCAAACACCGGGGAGCGGTTTTTT

clone_size: .
v_call: TRBV30
d_call: .
j_call: TRBJ2-5
cdr3_aa: CAWSRIYNEQYF
cdr3_nt: TGTGCCTGGAGCCGGATATACAATGAGCAGTACTTC

clone_size: many
v_call: TRBV20-1
d_call: TRBD2
j_call: TRBJ2-3
cdr3_aa: CSARVASGITDTQYF
cdr3_nt: TGCAGTGCTAGAGTGGCTAGCGGCATCACAGATACGCAGTATTTT

clone_size: .
v_call: TRBV5-1
d_call: .
j_call: TRBJ1-1
cdr3_aa: CASSLGDDFLNTEAFF
cdr3_nt: TGCGCCAGCAGCTTGGGTGATGATTTCTTGAACACTGAAGCTTTCTTT

clone_size: many
v_call: TRBV20-1
d_call: .
j_call: TRBJ2-7
cdr3_aa: CSARDQGRSSYEQYF
cdr3_nt: TGCAGTGCTAGAGATCAGGGCAGGAGCTCCTACGAGCAGTACTTC

clone_size: .
v_call: TRBV20-1
d_call: TRBD2
j_call: TRBJ2-3
cdr3_aa: CSATSGAPHSTDTQYF
cdr3_nt: TGCAGTGCCACTAGCGGGGCCCCCCATAGCACAGATACGCAGTATTTT

clone_size: .
v_call: TRBV4-1
d_call: .
j_call: TRBJ1-5
cdr3_aa: CASSQSYLRGNQPQHF
cdr3_nt: TGCGCCAGCAGCCAAAGCTACCTAAGGGGCAATCAGCCCCAGCATTTT

clone_size: .
v_call: TRBV2
d_call: .
j_call: TRBJ1-2
cdr3_aa: CASSESRAYGYTF
cdr3_nt: TGTGCCAGCAGTGAAAGCAGGGCCTATGGCTACACCTTC

clone_size: .
v_call: TRBV21-1
d_call: .
j_call: TRBJ2-4
cdr3_aa: CASSGKEGLWERPAKNIQYF
cdr3_nt: TGTGCCAGCAGCGGCAAAGAGGGCCTCTGGGAGCGCCCAGCCAAAAACATTCAGTACTTC

clone_size: few
v_call: TRBV7-2
d_call: .
j_call: TRBJ2-3
cdr3_aa: CASSLDWDTQYF
cdr3_nt: TGTGCCAGCAGCTTAGATTGGGATACGCAGTATTTT

clone_size: .
v_call: TRBV20-1
d_call: .
j_call: TRBJ1-3
cdr3_aa: CSARQGNTIYF
cdr3_nt: TGCAGTGCTAGACAGGGGAACACCATATATTTT

clone_size: .
v_call: TRBV5-1
d_call: .
j_call: TRBJ1-1
cdr3_aa: CASSVQALNTEAFF
cdr3_nt: TGCGCCAGCAGCGTACAGGCTTTGAACACTGAAGCTTTCTTT

clone_size: few
v_call: TRBV2
d_call: .
j_call: TRBJ1-4
cdr3_aa: CASSAGRATNEKLFF
cdr3_nt: TGTGCCAGCAGCGCCGGCCGCGCTACTAATGAAAAACTGTTTTTT

clone_size: few
v_call: TRBV28
d_call: .
j_call: TRBJ1-5
cdr3_aa: CASSLAGTPIDQPQHF
cdr3_nt: TGTGCCAGCAGTTTAGCCGGGACTCCGATAGATCAGCCCCAGCATTTT

clone_size: .
v_call: TRBV7-9
d_call: TRBD1
j_call: TRBJ2-3
cdr3_aa: CAGEQGGTDTQYF
cdr3_nt: TGTGCCGGCGAACAGGGGGGCACAGATACGCAGTATTTT

clone_size: .
v_call: TRBV20-1
d_call: .
j_call: TRBJ2-3
cdr3_aa: CSAEQGDTQYF
cdr3_nt: TGCAGTGCCGAACAGGGAGATACGCAGTATTTT

clone_size: many
v_call: TRBV6-1
d_call: .
j_call: TRBJ2-4
cdr3_aa: CASRRTLAKNIQYF
cdr3_nt: TGTGCCAGCAGGAGAACTCTAGCCAAAAACATTCAGTACTTC

clone_size: .
v_call: TRBV24-1
d_call: .
j_call: TRBJ2-3
cdr3_aa: CATSETGTDTQYF
cdr3_nt: TGTGCCACCAGTGAGACCGGAACAGATACGCAGTATTTT

clone_size: few
v_call: TRBV7-7
d_call: TRBD2
j_call: TRBJ2-1
cdr3_aa: CASSLGTSGGGSEQFF
cdr3_nt: TGTGCCAGCAGCTTGGGGACTAGCGGGGGGGGTAGTGAGCAGTTCTTC

clone_size: many
v_call: TRBV5-1
d_call: .
j_call: TRBJ2-7
cdr3_aa: CASSSTGTSPYEQYF
cdr3_nt: TGCGCCAGCAGCTCCACAGGTACCTCGCCCTACGAGCAGTACTTC

clone_size: few
v_call: TRBV5-1
d_call: .
j_call: TRBJ2-6
cdr3_aa: CASSLVAGAGANVLTF
cdr3_nt: TGCGCCAGCAGCTTGGTAGCAGGGGCTGGGGCCAACGTCCTGACTTTC

clone_size: .
v_call: TRBV7-2
d_call: .
j_call: TRBJ1-2
cdr3_aa: CASSRGGGQGYTF
cdr3_nt: TGTGCCAGCAGCCGTGGGGGGGGGCAGGGCTACACCTTC

clone_size: .
v_call: TRBV5-1
d_call: .
j_call: TRBJ1-3
cdr3_aa: CASRQDPPSGNTIYF
cdr3_nt: TGCGCCAGCAGACAGGATCCACCCTCTGGAAACACCATATATTTT

clone_size: once
v_call: TRBV5-1
d_call: .
j_call: TRBJ2-5
cdr3_aa: CASTLDLVETQYF
cdr3_nt: TGCGCCAGCACCTTGGACCTGGTCGAGACCCAGTACTTC

clone_size: few
v_call: TRBV29-1
d_call: .
j_call: TRBJ1-2
cdr3_aa: CSVVGVPWGKDYGYTF
cdr3_nt: TGCAGCGTTGTGGGTGTCCCGTGGGGAAAGGACTATGGCTACACCTTC

clone_size: few
v_call: TRBV21-1
d_call: .
j_call: TRBJ2-7
cdr3_aa: CVSSKFFFTTGGEQYF
cdr3_nt: TGTGTCAGCAGCAAATTCTTTTTTACGACAGGGGGCGAGCAGTACTTC

clone_size: few
v_call: TRBV5-1
d_call: .
j_call: TRBJ1-1
cdr3_aa: CASSSGREAFF
cdr3_nt: TGCGCCAGCAGCTCAGGGCGGGAAGCTTTCTTT

clone_size: many
v_call: TRBV7-2
d_call: TRBD2
j_call: TRBJ2-5
cdr3_aa: CASSLAGLVETQYF
cdr3_nt: TGTGCCAGCAGCTTAGCAGGACTAGTCGAGACCCAGTACTTC

clone_size: few
v_call: TRBV7-2
d_call: .
j_call: TRBJ2-1
cdr3_aa: CASTPQGNEQFF
cdr3_nt: TGTGCCAGCACCCCCCAGGGGAATGAGCAGTTCTTC

clone_size: few
v_call: TRBV18
d_call: TRBD1
j_call: TRBJ2-7
cdr3_aa: CANSSGTGGSYEQYF
cdr3_nt: TGTGCCAACTCGTCCGGGACAGGGGGGTCCTACGAGCAGTACTTC

clone_size: few
v_call: TRBV4-3
d_call: TRBD1
j_call: TRBJ1-1
cdr3_aa: CASSQGPGQGMNTEAFF
cdr3_nt: TGCGCCAGCAGCCAAGGGCCGGGACAGGGGATGAACACTGAAGCTTTCTTT

clone_size: .
v_call: TRBV28
d_call: .
j_call: TRBJ2-7
cdr3_aa: CASSLNYEQDF
cdr3_nt: TGTGCCAGCAGTCTAAACTACGAGCAGGACTTC

clone_size: once
v_call: TRBV9
d_call: .
j_call: TRBJ2-2
cdr3_aa: CASSVAQWVNTGELFF
cdr3_nt: TGTGCCAGCAGCGTAGCCCAGTGGGTGAACACCGGGGAGCTGTTTTTT

clone_size: many
v_call: TRBV5-1
d_call: .
j_call: TRBJ2-5
cdr3_aa: CASSTAGTVQETQYF
cdr3_nt: TGCGCCAGCAGCACGGCCGGGACTGTACAAGAGACCCAGTACTTC

clone_size: .
v_call: TRBV5-1
d_call: TRBD2
j_call: TRBJ2-5
cdr3_aa: CASSLVPTSGQETQYF
cdr3_nt: TGCGCCAGCAGCTTGGTCCCCACTAGCGGACAAGAGACCCAGTACTTC

clone_size: few
v_call: TRBV24-1
d_call: .
j_call: TRBJ2-1
cdr3_aa: CATSDSLRLHEQFF
cdr3_nt: TGTGCCACCAGTGATTCACTAAGGCTGCATGAGCAGTTCTTC